A single T cell receptor (beta chain) is shown here with its context. What it binds is not known. The data were taken from a study of OX40 agonist ivuxolimab in advanced cancers. Study outcomes and limitations: Partial responders dosed at 0.1-3.0 mg/kg displayed clonal expansion ranking among the lowest. CD4+ and CD8+ blood T cells expanded clonally by week 6 at 0.1 to 3.0 mg/kg.

Generated by immunoSEQ multiplex PCR, the TCRdb table keeps only in-frame clones and is missing some. The profile shows around 100,000 clones, 70% to 90% of them singletons. Germline CDR1 LNHDA, CDR2 SQIVND (reference sequence). With V trimmed by 7 bases and J by 9 bases, 11 bases remained unmatched. The CDR3 loop spans 13 amino acids. The material was CD4+ or CD8+ T cells sorted from blood, obtained in a trial of the OX40 agonist ivuxolimab. This chain joins TRBV19 and TRBJ2-7; 8 bases are a match to TRBD2. This TCR was recovered from an adult with an advanced solid tumor such as melanoma, head and neck, liver or kidney cancer. CDR3 loop: CASTAAREGPQYF. The DNA for the CDR3 is TGTGCCAGTACCGCGGCCCGGGAGGGTCCGCAGTACTTC. The variable domain in full, completed from reference TRBV19 and TRBJ2-7, reads DGGITQSPKYLFRKEGQNVTLSCEQNLNHDAMYWYRQDPGQGLRLIYYSQIVNDFQKGDIAEGYSVSREKKESFPLTVTSAQKNPTAFYLCASTAAREGPQYFGPGTRLTVT.